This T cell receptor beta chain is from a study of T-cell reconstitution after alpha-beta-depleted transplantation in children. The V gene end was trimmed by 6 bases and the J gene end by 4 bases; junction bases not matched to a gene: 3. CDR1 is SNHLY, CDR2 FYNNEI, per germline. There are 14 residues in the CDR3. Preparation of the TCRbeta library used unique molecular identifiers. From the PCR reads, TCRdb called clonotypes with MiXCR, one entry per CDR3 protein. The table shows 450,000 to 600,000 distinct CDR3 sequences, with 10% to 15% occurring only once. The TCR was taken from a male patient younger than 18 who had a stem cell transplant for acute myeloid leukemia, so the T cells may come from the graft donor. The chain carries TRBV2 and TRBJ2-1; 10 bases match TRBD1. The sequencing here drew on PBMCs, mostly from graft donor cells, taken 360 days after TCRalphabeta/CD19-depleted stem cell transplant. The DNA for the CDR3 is TGTGCCAGCAGAGACAGGGGGCGGTACAATGAGCAGTTCTTC. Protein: CASRDRGRYNEQFF.